This paragraph reports one T cell receptor (beta chain). Antigen: not known. Profiled with immunoSEQ multiplex PCR; TCRdb holds only in-frame clones, not every one. The sample yields 150,000 or so clones, 90% to 95% seen once. The data were taken from a study of T cell responses to AZD1222 COVID-19 vaccine. Whole-study results and caveats: Epitopes outside B.1.351 and B.1.1.7 mutated regions reportedly drew nearly half of spike TCRs.

CDR1 is SGHRS and CDR2 is YFSETQ in the germline V gene. CDR3 length: 18 amino acids. V gave up 3 bases and J gave up 1 base; unmatched junction bases: 14. This receptor was taken from an adult who received the AZD1222 COVID-19 vaccine. The rearrangement joins TRBV5-1 to TRBJ2-3, with 7 bases that match TRBD2. The material sequenced was peripheral blood, taken 28 days after the second AZD1222 dose. CDR3: CASSSHRTRTPGTDTQYF. The CDR3, as DNA: TGCGCCAGCAGCTCCCACCGGACTAGAACGCCCGGCACAGATACGCAGTATTTT.